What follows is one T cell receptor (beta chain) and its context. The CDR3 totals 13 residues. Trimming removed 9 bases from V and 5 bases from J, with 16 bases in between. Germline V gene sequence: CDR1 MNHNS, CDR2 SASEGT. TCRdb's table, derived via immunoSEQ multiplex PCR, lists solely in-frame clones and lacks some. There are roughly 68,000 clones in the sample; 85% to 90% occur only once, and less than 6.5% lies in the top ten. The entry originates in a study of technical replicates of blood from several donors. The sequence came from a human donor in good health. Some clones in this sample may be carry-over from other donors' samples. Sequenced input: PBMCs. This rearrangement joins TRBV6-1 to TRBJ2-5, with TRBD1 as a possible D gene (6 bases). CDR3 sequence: CASLTGQPETQYF. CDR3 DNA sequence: TGTGCCAGTCTAACAGGGCAACCGGAGACCCAGTACTTC.